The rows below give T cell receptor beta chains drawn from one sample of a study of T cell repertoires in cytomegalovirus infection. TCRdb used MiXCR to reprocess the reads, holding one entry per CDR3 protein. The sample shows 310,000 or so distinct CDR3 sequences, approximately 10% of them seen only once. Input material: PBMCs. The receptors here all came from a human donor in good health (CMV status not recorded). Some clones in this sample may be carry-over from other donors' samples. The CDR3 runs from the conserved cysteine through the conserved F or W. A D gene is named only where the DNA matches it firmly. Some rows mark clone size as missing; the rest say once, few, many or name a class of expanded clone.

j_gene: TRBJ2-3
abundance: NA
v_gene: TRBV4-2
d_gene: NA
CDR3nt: TGTGCCAGCAGCCAAGAAAGGGGGGGCATGGATACGCAGTATTTT
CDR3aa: CASSQERGGMDTQYF

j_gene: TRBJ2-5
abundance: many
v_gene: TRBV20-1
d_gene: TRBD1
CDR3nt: TGCAGCGCCAGGACAGGGCAAGAGACCCAGTACTTC
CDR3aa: CSARTGQETQYF

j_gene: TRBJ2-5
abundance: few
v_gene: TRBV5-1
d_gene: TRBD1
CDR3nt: TGCGCCAGCCGTCAACCGGGACAGTCCTCAGGGACCCAGTACTTC
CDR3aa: CASRQPGQSSGTQYF

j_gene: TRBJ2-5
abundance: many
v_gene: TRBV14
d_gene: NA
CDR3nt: TGTGCCAGCAGCCTGATATCGACTATACTACAAGAGACCCAGTACTTC
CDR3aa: CASSLISTILQETQYF

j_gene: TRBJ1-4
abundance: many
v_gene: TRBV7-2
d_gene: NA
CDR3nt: TGTGCCAGCAGCCGCCGGGAGGGAAAACTGTTTTTT
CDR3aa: CASSRREGKLFF

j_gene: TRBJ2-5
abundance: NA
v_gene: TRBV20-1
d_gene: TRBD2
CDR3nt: TGCAGTGCTGGGACTAGCGGGGGGCAGACCCAGTACTTC
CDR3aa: CSAGTSGGQTQYF

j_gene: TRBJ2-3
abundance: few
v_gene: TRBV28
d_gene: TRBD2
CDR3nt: TGTGCCAGCAGTTTAGCGGGGGGATCTAGCACAGATACGCAGTATTTT
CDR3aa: CASSLAGGSSTDTQYF

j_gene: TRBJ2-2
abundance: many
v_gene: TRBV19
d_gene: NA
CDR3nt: TGTGCCAGTAGGATACAGCGTCCTGCGGGCACCGGGGAGCTGTTTTTT
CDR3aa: CASRIQRPAGTGELFF

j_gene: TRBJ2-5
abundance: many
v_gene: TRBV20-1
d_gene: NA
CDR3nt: TGCAGTGCTAGGGCCGCGGGGAGCCAAGAGACCCAGTACTTC
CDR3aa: CSARAAGSQETQYF

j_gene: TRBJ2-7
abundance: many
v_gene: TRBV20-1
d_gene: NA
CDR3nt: TGCAGTGCAAGACAGTGGACCGGCAGGGAGCAGTACTTC
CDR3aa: CSARQWTGREQYF

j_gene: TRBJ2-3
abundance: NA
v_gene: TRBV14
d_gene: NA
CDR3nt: TGTGCCAGCAGCTCAGACGAGGACAGCACAGATACGCAGTATTTT
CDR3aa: CASSSDEDSTDTQYF

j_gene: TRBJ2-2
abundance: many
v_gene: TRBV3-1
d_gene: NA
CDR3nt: TGTGCCAGCAGCCCCTTACAGAACACCGGGGAGCTGTTTTTT
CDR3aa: CASSPLQNTGELFF

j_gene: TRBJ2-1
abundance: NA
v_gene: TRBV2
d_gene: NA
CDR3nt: TGTGCTCGCGGAGGCTTCAGGGATGAGCAGTTCTTC
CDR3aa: CARGGFRDEQFF

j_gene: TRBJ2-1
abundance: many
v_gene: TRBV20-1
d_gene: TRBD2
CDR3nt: TGCAGTGCTAGAGACCCTAGCGGGGGGGTCTGGAATGAGCAGTTCTTC
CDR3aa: CSARDPSGGVWNEQFF

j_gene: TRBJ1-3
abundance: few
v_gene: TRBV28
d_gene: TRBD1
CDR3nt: TGTGCCAGCACCTCCGGGACAGCTGGAAACACCATATATTTT
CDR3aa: CASTSGTAGNTIYF

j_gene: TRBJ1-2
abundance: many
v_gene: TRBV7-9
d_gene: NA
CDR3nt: TGTGCCAGCAGCTCCCGGGGGGGACATTCCTTC
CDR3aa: CASSSRGGHSF

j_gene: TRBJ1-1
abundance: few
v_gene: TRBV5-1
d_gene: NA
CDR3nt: TGCGCCAGCAGCTTGGATACACTGAACACTGAAGCTTTCTTT
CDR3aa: CASSLDTLNTEAFF

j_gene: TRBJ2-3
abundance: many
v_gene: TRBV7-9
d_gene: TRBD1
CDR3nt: TGTGCCAGCAGCTTGAGGACAGGCGACACAGATACGCAGTATTTT
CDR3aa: CASSLRTGDTDTQYF

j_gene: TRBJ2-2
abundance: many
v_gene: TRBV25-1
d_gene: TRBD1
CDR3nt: TGTGCCAGTACCCGGGACAGGGGGCGCGTCGGGGAGCTGTTTTTT
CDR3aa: CASTRDRGRVGELFF

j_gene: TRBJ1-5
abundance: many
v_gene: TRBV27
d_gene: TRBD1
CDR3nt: TGTGCCAGCAGTTTAGAGCGGACAGGTAAAGATCAGCCCCAGCATTTT
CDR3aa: CASSLERTGKDQPQHF

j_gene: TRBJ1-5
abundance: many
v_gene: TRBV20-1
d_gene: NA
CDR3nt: TGCAGTGCTAGTTTAACCATTCATCAGCCCCAGCATTTT
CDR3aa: CSASLTIHQPQHF

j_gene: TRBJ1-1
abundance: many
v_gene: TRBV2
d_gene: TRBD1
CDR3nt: TGTGCCAGCATGGGACAGGGTTTCATGAACACTGAAGCTTTCTTT
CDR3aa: CASMGQGFMNTEAFF

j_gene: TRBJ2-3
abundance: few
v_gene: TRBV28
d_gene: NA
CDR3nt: TGTGCCAGCAGTTTAGACCGACCCCGAAGGGGTACGCAGTATTTT
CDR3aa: CASSLDRPRRGTQYF

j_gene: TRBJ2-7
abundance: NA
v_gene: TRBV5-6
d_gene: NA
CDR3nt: TGTGCCAGCAGCTTCGGGGCTTACCGAGAGCAGTACTTC
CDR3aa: CASSFGAYREQYF

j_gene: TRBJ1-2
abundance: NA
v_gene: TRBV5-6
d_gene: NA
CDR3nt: TGTGCCAGCAGCCGGGGGACACTTAACTATGGCTACACCTTC
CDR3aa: CASSRGTLNYGYTF

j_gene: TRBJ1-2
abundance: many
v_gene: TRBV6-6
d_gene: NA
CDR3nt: TGTGCCAGCAGTTACTCGAGAGCTAACTATGGCTACACCTTC
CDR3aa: CASSYSRANYGYTF

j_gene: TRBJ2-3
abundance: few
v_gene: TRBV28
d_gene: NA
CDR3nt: TGTGCCAGCACCCCGGACGGAAAAAGCACAGATACGCAGTATTTT
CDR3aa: CASTPDGKSTDTQYF

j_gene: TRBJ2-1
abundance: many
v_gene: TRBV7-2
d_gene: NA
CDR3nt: TGTGCCAGCAGTGTCTCCAGAGGTAGCAATGAGCAGTTCTTC
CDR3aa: CASSVSRGSNEQFF

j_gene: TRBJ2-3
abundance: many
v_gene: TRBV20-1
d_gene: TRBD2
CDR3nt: TGCAGTGCTCCGACTAGCCGCCCTGAGGATACGCAGTATTTT
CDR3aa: CSAPTSRPEDTQYF

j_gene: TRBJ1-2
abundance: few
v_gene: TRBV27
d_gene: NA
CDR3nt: TGTGCCAGCACTCAACGGGGGTTCAGTGGCTACACCTTC
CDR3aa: CASTQRGFSGYTF

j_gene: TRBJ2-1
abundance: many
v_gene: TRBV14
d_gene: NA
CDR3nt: TGTGCCAGCAGGACGGGGGTCCAATGGGGTGAGCAGTTCTTC
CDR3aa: CASRTGVQWGEQFF

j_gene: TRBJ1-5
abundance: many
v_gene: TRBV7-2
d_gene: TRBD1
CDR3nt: TGTGCCAGCAGCCCGGACAGGGAACAGCCCCAGCATTTT
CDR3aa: CASSPDREQPQHF

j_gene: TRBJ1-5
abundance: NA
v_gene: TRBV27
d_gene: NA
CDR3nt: TGTGCCAGCAGTTTGCGGGGAGAGCCCCAGCATTTT
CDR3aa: CASSLRGEPQHF

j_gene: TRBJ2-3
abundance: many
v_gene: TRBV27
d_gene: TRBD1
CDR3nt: TGTGCCAGCAGTTCTCAGACAGGGGGAGTCAGTGATACGCAGTATTTT
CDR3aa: CASSSQTGGVSDTQYF

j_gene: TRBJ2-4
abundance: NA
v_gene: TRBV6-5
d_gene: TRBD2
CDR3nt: TGTGCCAGCAGTGAGCGGGGGGCCGGTCAAAACATTCGGTACTTC
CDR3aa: CASSERGAGQNIRYF

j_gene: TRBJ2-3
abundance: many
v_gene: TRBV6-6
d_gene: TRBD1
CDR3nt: TGTGCCAGCAGGCTAGGGACAGGGTGGGCAGATACGCAGTATTTT
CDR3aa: CASRLGTGWADTQYF

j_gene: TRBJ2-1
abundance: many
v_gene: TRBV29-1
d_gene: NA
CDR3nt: TGCAGCGCCCGAGGCACCCCCAATGAGCAGTTCTTC
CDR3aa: CSARGTPNEQFF

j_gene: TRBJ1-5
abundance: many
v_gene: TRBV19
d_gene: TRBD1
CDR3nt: TGTGCCAGTAGTATAGCCGGACAGGGAAGTCAGCCCCAGCATTTT
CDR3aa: CASSIAGQGSQPQHF

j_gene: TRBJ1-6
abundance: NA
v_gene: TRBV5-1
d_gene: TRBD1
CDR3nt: TGCGCCAGCAGCATCGACAGGGTTCATAATTCACCCCTCCACTTT
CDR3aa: CASSIDRVHNSPLHF

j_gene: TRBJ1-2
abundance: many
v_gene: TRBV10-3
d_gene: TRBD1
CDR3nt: TGTGCCATCAGTGCCCTCAACAGGGGGCGGCCCCCAAACTATGGCTACACCTTC
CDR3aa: CAISALNRGRPPNYGYTF

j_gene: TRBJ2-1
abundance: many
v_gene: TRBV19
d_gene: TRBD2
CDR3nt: TGTGCCAGTAGTATAGGCGGGGGGGCCCGCAATGAGCAGTTCTTC
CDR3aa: CASSIGGGARNEQFF